This paragraph covers one T cell receptor beta chain sequence. Its target is unknown. Profiling relied on immunoSEQ multiplex PCR, and the TCRdb table lists in-frame clones only, not all of them. This table holds 490,000 or so clones, 79% found once. The CDR3 spans 13 residues. With V trimmed by 7 bases and J by 5 bases, 3 bases remained unmatched. From germline, CDR1 is SNHLY and CDR2 FYNNEI. These data belong to a study of shared clonotypes between healthy human individuals. Study-wide findings and caveats: Having only a few donors restricted how much genetic and exposure-history diversity was captured.

The sequenced sample consisted of PBMCs. The chain employs TRBV2 and TRBJ2-1; the match to TRBD1 covers 9 bases. This sequence was found in a woman aged 40 to 49 in good health. Some clones in this sample may be carry-over from other donors' samples. In DNA form, the CDR3 reads TGTGCCAGCAACAGGGGGCGTAACAATGAGCAGTTCTTC. Encoded protein: CASNRGRNNEQFF.